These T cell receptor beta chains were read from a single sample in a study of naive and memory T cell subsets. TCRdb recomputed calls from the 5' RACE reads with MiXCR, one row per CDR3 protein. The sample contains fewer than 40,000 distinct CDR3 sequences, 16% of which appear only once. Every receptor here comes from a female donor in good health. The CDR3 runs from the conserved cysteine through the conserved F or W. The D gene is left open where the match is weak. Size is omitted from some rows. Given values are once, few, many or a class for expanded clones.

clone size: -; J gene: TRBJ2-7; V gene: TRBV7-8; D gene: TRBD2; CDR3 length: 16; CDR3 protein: CASSSLLAGGQYEQYF; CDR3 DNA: TGTGCCAGCAGCTCCCTACTAGCGGGGGGGCAGTACGAGCAGTACTTC
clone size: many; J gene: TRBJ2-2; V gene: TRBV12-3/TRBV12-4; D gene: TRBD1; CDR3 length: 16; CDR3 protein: CASSDPGQGASGELFF; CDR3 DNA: TGTGCCAGCAGTGATCCGGGACAGGGGGCGAGCGGGGAGCTGTTTTTT
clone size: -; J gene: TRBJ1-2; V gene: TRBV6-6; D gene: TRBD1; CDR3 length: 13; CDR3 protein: CASGRTGEAGYTF; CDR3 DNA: TGTGCCAGCGGACGGACAGGGGAGGCTGGCTACACCTTC
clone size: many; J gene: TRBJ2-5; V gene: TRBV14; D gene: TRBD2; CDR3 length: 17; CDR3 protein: CASSQDRGLAVQETQYF; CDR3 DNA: TGTGCCAGCAGCCAAGATCGGGGACTAGCGGTGCAAGAGACCCAGTACTTC
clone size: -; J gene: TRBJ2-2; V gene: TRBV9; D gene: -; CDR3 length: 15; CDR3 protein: CASSVLSDNTGELFF; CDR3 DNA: TGTGCCAGCAGCGTCCTTAGCGATAACACCGGGGAGCTGTTTTTT
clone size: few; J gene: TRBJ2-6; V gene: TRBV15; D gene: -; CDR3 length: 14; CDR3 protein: CATSGDSGANVLTF; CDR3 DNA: TGTGCCACCAGCGGGGACTCTGGGGCCAACGTCCTGACTTTC
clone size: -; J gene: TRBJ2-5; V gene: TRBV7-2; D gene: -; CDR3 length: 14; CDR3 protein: CASSWAGRVETQYF; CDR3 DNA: TGTGCCAGCAGCTGGGCCGGGCGTGTGGAGACCCAGTACTTC
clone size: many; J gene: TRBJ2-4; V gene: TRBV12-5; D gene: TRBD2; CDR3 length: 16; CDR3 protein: CASGPGTSGAGDIQYF; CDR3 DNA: TGTGCTAGTGGTCCGGGGACTAGCGGGGCTGGAGACATTCAGTACTTC
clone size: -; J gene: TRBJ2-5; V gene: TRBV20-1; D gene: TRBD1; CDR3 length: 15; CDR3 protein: CSARDLHRGQETQYF; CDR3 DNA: TGCAGTGCTAGAGACCTCCACAGGGGGCAAGAGACCCAGTACTTC
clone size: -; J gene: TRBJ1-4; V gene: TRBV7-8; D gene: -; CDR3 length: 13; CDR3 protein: CASSLTDNEKLFF; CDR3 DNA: TGTGCCAGCAGCCTCACCGATAATGAAAAACTGTTTTTT
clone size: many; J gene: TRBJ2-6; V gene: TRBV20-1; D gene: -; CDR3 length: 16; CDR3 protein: CSAEGGSPSGANVLTF; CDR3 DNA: TGCAGTGCAGAGGGGGGCAGCCCCTCTGGGGCCAACGTCCTGACTTTC
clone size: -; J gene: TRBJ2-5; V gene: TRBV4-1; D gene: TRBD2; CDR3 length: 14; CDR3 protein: CASSLRLAAETQYF; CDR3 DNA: TGCGCCAGCAGCCTCAGACTAGCTGCCGAGACCCAGTACTTC
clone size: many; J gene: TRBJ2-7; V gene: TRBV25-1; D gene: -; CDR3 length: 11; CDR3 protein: CASSHSYEQYF; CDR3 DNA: TGTGCCAGCAGTCACTCCTACGAGCAGTACTTC
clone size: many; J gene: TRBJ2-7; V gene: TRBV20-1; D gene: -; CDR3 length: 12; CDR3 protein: CSARSQGPEQYF; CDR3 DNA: TGCAGTGCTAGAAGCCAGGGGCCCGAGCAGTACTTC
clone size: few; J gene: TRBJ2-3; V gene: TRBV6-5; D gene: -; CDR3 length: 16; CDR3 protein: CASSYRTLGHTDTQYF; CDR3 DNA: TGTGCCAGCAGTTACAGAACTCTGGGTCACACAGATACGCAGTATTTT
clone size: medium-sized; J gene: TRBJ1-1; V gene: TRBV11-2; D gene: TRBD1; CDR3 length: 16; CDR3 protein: CASSPRQGGRNTEAFF; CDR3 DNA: TGTGCCAGCAGCCCCCGACAGGGAGGGAGGAACACTGAAGCTTTCTTT
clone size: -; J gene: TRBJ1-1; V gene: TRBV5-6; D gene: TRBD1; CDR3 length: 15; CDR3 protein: CASFHRDRGNTEAFF; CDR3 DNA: TGTGCCAGCTTCCACCGGGACAGGGGTAACACTGAAGCTTTCTTT
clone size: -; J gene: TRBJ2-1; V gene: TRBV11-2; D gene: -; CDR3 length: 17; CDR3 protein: CASSLDPYLSSYNEQFF; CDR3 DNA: TGTGCCAGCAGCTTAGATCCCTATTTGAGCTCCTACAATGAGCAGTTCTTC
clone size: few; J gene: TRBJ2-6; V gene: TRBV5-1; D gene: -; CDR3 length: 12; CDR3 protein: CASSLGGTSLTF; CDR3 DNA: TGCGCCAGCAGCTTGGGGGGTACTTCCCTGACTTTC
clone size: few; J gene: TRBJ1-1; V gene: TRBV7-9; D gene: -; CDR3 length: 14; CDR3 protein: CASSLGQGIAEAFF; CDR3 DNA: TGTGCCAGCAGCTTAGGGCAGGGTATCGCTGAAGCTTTCTTT
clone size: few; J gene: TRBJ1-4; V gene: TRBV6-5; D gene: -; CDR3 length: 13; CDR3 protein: CASSYLEGEKLFF; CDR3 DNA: TGTGCCAGCAGTTATCTCGAGGGCGAAAAACTGTTTTTT
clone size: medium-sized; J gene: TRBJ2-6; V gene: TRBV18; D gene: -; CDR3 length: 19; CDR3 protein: CASSPLTRLGHSGANVLTF; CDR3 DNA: TGTGCCAGCTCACCACTAACGCGGTTGGGCCACTCTGGGGCCAACGTCCTGACTTTC
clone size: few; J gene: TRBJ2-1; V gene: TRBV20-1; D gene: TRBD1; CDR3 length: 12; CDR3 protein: CSAGGQGPNLFF; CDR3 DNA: TGCAGTGCTGGGGGACAGGGGCCGAACTTGTTCTTC
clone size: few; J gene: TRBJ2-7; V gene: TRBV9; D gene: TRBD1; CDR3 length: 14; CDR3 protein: CASSSDRVGYEQYF; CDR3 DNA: TGTGCCAGCAGCTCTGACAGGGTCGGGTACGAGCAGTACTTC
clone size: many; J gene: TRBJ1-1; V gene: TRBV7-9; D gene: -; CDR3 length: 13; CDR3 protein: CASVKQGRTEAFF; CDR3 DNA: TGTGCCAGCGTAAAACAGGGACGGACTGAAGCTTTCTTT
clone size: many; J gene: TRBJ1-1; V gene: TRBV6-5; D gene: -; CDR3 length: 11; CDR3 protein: CASRYGFEAFF; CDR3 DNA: TGTGCCAGCAGATACGGCTTTGAAGCTTTCTTT
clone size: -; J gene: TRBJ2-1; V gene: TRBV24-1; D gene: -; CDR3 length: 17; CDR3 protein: CATSDSTGSGGFGEQFF; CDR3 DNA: TGTGCCACCAGTGACTCAACCGGGTCCGGTGGATTTGGTGAGCAGTTCTTC
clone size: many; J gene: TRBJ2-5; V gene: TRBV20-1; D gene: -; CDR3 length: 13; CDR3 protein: CSARDTRWEAQYF; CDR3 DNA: TGCAGTGCTAGAGATACAAGGTGGGAGGCCCAGTACTTC